This T cell receptor beta chain was identified in a study of Ad26.COV2.S vaccination and SARS-CoV-2 variants (dated by TCRdb to 2020 to 2022). In the study overall: The specificity and breadth of SARS-CoV-2-reactive T cell receptors after Ad26.COV2.S vaccination were assessed by TCRbeta repertoire sequencing. The TCR-sequenced set comprised approximately 30 samples: some 20 Ad26.COV2.S vaccine recipients, 5 placebo recipients and 8 SARS-CoV-2 convalescent individuals. Overall study outcomes, separate from this receptor: The authors noted that total T cell responses may have been underestimated by the TCR breadth and depth analyses. Non-spike TCR breadth was comparable between vaccine and placebo recipients, consistent with the vaccine containing only spike. After vaccination, substantial breadth of spike-specific CD8+ and CD4+ T cell responses was reported. Compared with placebo recipients, Ad26.COV2.S recipients showed higher spike-specific TCR breadth (P = 0.0014).

The germline V gene sets CDR1 to MDHEN and CDR2 to SYDVKM. V and J lose 4 bases and 6 bases, and a span of 7 bases separates them. The CDR3, from cysteine to phenylalanine, totals 12 residues. The only DNA kept is the CDR3, 36 bases in frame from the first base. The immunoSEQ Assay was used to sequence TCRbeta CDR3 regions. After extraction, genomic DNA underwent amplification by bias-controlled multiplex PCR, followed by high-throughput sequencing. In the authors' own workflow: Collapsing and filtering of sequences were performed to quantify the absolute abundance of each unique TCRbeta CDR3 region. Usable DNA was measured by amplifying reference genes present in all nucleated cells, and TCRbeta template counts were normalized to that usable DNA to estimate T cell fraction. Repertoire TCRs were annotated as SARS-CoV-2-specific by exact matching of V gene, CDR3 amino acid sequence and J gene to a known reactive TCR set. The reference SARS-CoV-2 TCR set came from MIRA and was filtered for enrichment in COVID-19-positive ImmuneCODE repertoires, removing public or cross-reactive TCRs. Drawing on the MIRA antigens, annotated TCRs were analysed further at the level of specific ORF or position within ORF. Breadth was defined as annotated unique rearrangements over total unique productive rearrangements; depth was the summed frequency of those rearrangements. Group comparisons of TCR breadth used two-sided Wilcoxon rank-sum tests. Not all clones reach the TCRdb copy of this immuneACCESS table, which keeps in-frame sequences only. Checked studies attribute under half of the gap to unresolved V genes and leave the rest unexplained. Clonal size and the V and J genes are those of that table, whereas D and trimming came from the DNA. This sample lists about 180,000 clones; around 88% were detected once. The top ten clones comprise 5.5% to 6% of the sample.

The time point label on this specimen signifies: individuals recovered from natural SARS-CoV-2 infection. A note on this clone: Its specific antigen is unknown. No much larger clonotype is one base removed from it; base qualities were not supplied.

The sequence was obtained from a human donor who had recovered from COVID-19. The material was peripheral blood, obtained after recovery from COVID-19. In this chain, TRBV28 is recombined with TRBJ1-5, with the D gene call left open. The base sequence is TGTGCCAGCAGTTCCAGGAGTCAGCCCCAGCATTTT. Translated, this gives CASSSRSQPQHF.